This T cell receptor beta chain derives from a study of T cell responses to AZD1222 COVID-19 vaccine. Repertoires were generated with immunoSEQ multiplex PCR, while TCRdb's copy carries only in-frame clones and drops some. The repertoire holds roughly 140,000 clones, with 85% to 95% as singletons. This CDR3 contains 12 residues. The V and J ends lost 6 bases and 11 bases respectively, with 16 bases between them. This TCR was recovered from an adult who had recovered from COVID-19. The chain joins TRBV12-3 or TRBV12-4 to TRBJ1-2; TRBD1 might be the D (6 bases). Material: peripheral blood, obtained after recovery from COVID-19. The CDR3 DNA follows: TGTGCCAGCAGCGAAGGACAGTGGAGATACACCTTC. Amino acids: CASSEGQWRYTF.